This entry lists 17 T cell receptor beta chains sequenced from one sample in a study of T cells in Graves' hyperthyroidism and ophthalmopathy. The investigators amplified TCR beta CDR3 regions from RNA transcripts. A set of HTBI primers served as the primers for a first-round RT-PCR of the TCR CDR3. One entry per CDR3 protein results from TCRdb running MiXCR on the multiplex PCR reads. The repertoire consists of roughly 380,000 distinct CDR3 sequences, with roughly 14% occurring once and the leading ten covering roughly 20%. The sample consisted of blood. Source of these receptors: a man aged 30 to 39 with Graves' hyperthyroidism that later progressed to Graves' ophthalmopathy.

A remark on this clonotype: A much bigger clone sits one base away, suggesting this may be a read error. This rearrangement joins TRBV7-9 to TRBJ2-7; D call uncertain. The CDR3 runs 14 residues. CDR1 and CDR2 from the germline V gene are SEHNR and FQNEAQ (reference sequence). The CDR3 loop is CASSLEGTVYEQCF. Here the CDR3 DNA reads TGTGCCAGCAGCTTAGAGGGAACGGTTTACGAGCAGTGCTTC.

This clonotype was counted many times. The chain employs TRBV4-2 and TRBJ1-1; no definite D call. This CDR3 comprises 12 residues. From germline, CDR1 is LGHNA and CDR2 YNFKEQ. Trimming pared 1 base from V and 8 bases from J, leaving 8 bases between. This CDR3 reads CASSQVRAEAFF. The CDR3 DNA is TGTGCCAGCAGCCAAGTTCGGGCCGAAGCTTTCTTT.

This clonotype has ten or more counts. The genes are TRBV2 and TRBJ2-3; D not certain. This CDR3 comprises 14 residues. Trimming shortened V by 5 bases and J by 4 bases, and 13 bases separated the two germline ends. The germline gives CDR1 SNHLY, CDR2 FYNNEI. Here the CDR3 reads CASSTDFGSDTQYF. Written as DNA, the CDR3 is TGTGCCAGCAGTACTGACTTTGGGTCAGATACGCAGTATTTT.

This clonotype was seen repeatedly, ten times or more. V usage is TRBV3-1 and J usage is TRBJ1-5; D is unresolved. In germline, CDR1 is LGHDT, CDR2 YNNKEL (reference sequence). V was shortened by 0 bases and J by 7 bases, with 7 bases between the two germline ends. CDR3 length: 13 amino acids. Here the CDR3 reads CASSQDRKQPQHF. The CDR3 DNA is TGTGCCAGCAGCCAAGATCGGAAGCAGCCCCAGCATTTT.

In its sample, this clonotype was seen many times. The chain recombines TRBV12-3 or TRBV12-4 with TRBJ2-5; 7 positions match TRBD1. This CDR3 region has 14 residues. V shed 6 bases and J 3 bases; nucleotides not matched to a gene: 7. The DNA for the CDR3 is TGTGCCAGCAGCGACAGGGATCGGGAAGAGACCCAGTACTTC. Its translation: CASSDRDREETQYF.

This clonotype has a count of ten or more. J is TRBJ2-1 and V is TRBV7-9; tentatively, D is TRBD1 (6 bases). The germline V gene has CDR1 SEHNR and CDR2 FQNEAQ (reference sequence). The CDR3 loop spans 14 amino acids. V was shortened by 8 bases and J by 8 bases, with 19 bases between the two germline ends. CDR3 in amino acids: CASRKQDRIDEQFF. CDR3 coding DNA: TGTGCCAGCCGGAAGCAGGACAGAATAGATGAGCAGTTCTTC.

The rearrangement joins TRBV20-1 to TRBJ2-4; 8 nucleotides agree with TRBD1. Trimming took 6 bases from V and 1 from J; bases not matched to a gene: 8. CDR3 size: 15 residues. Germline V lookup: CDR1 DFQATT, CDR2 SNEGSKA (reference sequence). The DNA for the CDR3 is TGCAGTGCAAATACAGGGGGAAATGCCAAAAACATTCAGTACTTC. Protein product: CSANTGGNAKNIQYF.

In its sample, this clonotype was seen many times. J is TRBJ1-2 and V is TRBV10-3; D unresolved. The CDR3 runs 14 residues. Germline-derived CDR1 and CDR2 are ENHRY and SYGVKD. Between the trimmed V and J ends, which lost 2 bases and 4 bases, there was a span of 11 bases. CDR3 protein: CAISEESRSYGYTF. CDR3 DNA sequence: TGTGCCATCAGTGAGGAGAGTCGATCCTATGGCTACACCTTC.

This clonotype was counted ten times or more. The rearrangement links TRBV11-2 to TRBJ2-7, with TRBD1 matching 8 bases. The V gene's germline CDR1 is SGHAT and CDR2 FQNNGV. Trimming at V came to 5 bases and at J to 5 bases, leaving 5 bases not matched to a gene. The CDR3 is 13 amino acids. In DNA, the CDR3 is TGTGCCAGCAGCCATACAGGGGGTCACGAGCAGTACTTC. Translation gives CASSHTGGHEQYF.

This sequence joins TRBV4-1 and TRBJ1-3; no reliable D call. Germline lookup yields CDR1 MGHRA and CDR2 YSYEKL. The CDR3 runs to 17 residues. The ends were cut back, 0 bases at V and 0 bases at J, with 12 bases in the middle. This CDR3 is CASSQDLLLYSGNTIYF. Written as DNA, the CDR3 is TGCGCCAGCAGCCAAGATTTGTTACTCTACTCTGGAAACACCATATATTTT.

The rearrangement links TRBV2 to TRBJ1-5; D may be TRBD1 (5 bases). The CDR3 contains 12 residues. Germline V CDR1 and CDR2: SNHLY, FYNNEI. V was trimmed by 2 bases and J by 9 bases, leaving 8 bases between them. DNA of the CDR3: TGTGCCAGCAGTGAATGGGGGGGGCCCCAGCATTTT. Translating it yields CASSEWGGPQHF. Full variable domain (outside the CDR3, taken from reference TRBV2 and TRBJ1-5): EPEVTQTPSHQVTQMGQEVILRCVPISNHLYFYWYRQILGQKVEFLVSFYNNEISEKSEIFDDQFSVERPDGSNFTLKIRSTKLEDSAMYFCASSEWGGPQHFGDGTRLSIL.

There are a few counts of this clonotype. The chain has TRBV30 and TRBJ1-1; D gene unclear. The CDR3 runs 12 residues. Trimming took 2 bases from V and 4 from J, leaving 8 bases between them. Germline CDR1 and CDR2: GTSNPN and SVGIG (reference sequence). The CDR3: CAWSWSGTEAFF. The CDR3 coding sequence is TGTGCCTGGAGTTGGTCCGGCACTGAAGCTTTCTTT. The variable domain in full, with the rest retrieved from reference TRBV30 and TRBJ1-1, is SQTIHQWPATLVQPVGSPLSLECTVEGTSNPNLYWYRQAAGRGLQLLFYSVGIGQISSEVPQNLSASRPQDRQFILSSKKLLLSDSGFYLCAWSWSGTEAFFGQGTRLTVV.

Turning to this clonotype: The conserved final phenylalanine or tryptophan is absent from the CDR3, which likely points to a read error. The DNA for the CDR3 is TGTGCCAGCAGCTGGACAGCCGACACAACTAATGAAAAACTGTTTCTT. Amino acid sequence: CASSWTADTTNEKLFL. The V call is TRBV3-1, the J call TRBJ1-4, with D possibly matching TRBD1 (6 bases). V lost 5 bases and J lost 0, with 13 bases in between. The CDR3 extends over 16 amino acids. Germline V lookup: CDR1 LGHDT, CDR2 YNNKEL (reference sequence).

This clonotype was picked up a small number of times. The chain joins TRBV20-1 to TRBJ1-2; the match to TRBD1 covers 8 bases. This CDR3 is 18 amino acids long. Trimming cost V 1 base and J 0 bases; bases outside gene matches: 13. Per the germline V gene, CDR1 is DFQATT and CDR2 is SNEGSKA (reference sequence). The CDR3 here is CSARADRAALIANYGYTF. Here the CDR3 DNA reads TGCAGTGCTAGAGCGGACAGGGCGGCTCTTATAGCTAACTATGGCTACACCTTC.

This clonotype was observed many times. The CDR3 region has the DNA TGTGCCACCAGTGACAGTTCCAATCAGCCCCAGCATTTT. It specifies CATSDSSNQPQHF. The chain combines TRBV24-1 with TRBJ1-5; D gene unclear. The V gene lost 4 bases and the J gene lost 3 bases, with 6 bases spanning the gap. This CDR3 region has 13 residues. Germline loops: CDR1 KGHDR, CDR2 SFDVKD.

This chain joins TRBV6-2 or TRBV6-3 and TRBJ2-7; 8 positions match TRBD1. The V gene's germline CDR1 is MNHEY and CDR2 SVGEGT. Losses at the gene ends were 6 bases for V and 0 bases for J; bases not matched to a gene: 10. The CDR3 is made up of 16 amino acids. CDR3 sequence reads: CASRRTGTGDSYEQYF. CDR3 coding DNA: TGTGCCAGCAGACGCACCGGGACAGGAGACTCCTACGAGCAGTACTTC.

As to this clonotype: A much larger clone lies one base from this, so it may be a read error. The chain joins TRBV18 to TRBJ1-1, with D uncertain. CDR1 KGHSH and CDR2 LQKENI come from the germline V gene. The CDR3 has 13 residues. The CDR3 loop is CASPPLDLSEAFF. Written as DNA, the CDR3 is TGTGCCAGCCCACCTCTGGACCTGTCTGAAGCTTTCTTT.